One and the same sample provided the 24 T cell receptor beta chains below, sequenced in a study of CD8+ T cells in alopecia areata. RNA was extracted and reverse transcribed into cDNA as the sequencing template. Libraries were prepared by immunoSEQ multiplex PCR; TCRdb keeps only in-frame clonotypes and omits some of them. The table includes hundreds of thousands of clones, 67% detected once. This specimen consisted of CD4+ T cells sorted from blood, obtained at week 0. The receptors here all came from a human donor with alopecia areata.

For the CDR3, the DNA is TGTGCCAGCAGTTACGACGTGCGCCAAGAGACCCAGTACTTC. Its translation: CASSYDVRQETQYF. V and J are TRBV6-6 and TRBJ2-5; D not certain. Germline V CDR1 and CDR2: MNHNY, SVGAGI (reference sequence). The CDR3 is 14 residues long. V was cut by 2 bases and J by 1 base, with 8 bases left in between.

The rearrangement uses TRBV18 and TRBJ2-4; 7 nucleotides line up with TRBD1. From germline, CDR1 is KGHSH and CDR2 LQKENI. The length of the CDR3 is 15 residues. V lost 2 bases and J lost 6; bases outside the gene matches: 7. CDR3 in DNA: TGTGCCAGCTCACCAGGGACAGCTGAGGGAAACATTCAGTACTTC. Its protein is CASSPGTAEGNIQYF. Full variable domain (rest looked up from reference TRBV18 and TRBJ2-4): NAGVMQNPRHLVRRRGQEARLRCSPMKGHSHVYWYRQLPEEGLKFMVYLQKENIIDESGMPKERFSAEFPKEGPSILRIQQVVRGDSAAYFCASSPGTAEGNIQYFGAGTRLSVL.

For the CDR3, the DNA is TGTGCCTGGATACGAGGAGCGGGGGGCACAGATACGCAGTATTTT. Protein: CAWIRGAGGTDTQYF. The rearrangement uses TRBV30 and TRBJ2-3; the match to TRBD2 covers 8 bases. V shed 4 bases and J 1 base; nucleotides not matched to a gene: 7. Germline V CDR1 and CDR2: GTSNPN, SVGIG (reference sequence). The CDR3 runs to 15 residues.

The chain combines TRBV7-8 with TRBJ2-4; 10 nucleotides line up with TRBD2. J was trimmed by 15 bases and V by 5 bases; bases with no gene match: 16. Germline V CDR1 and CDR2: SGHVS, FQNEAQ. The CDR3 extends over 15 amino acids. The CDR3 reads CASSGGTLAGSPRYF. In nucleotides, the CDR3 is TGTGCCAGCAGCGGGGGGACACTAGCGGGGAGCCCACGGTACTTC.

This clone was seen only a few times. The J gene is TRBJ1-1, the V gene TRBV29-1, with TRBD1 as a possible D gene (5 bases). Trimming took off 1 base at V and 0 bases at J, with 6 bases between the two ends. This CDR3 comprises 13 residues. In germline, CDR1 is SQVTM, CDR2 ANQGSEA. The DNA of the CDR3 is TGCAGCGTTGAAGGGGGGTTGAACACTGAAGCTTTCTTT. This translates into CSVEGGLNTEAFF.

This clone was recorded a few times. The chain recombines TRBV29-1 with TRBJ2-5; 12 positions match TRBD2. Germline loops: CDR1 SQVTM, CDR2 ANQGSEA. This CDR3 comprises 14 residues. The J segment lost 1 base and the V segment lost 6 bases, leaving 3 bases of the junction unmatched. The CDR3 DNA reads as TGCAGCGTAGGGACTAGCGGGTTCCAAGAGACCCAGTACTTC. Its translation is CSVGTSGFQETQYF.

This rearrangement joins TRBV30 to TRBJ1-2, with 11 bases identical to TRBD1. The CDR3 is 12 residues long. Trimming took 7 bases from V and 7 from J; bases not matched to a gene: 5. The germline CDR1 and CDR2 sequences are GTSNPN and SVGIG (reference sequence). The CDR3 nucleotides read TGTGCCTCCAGTGGGACAGGGGGTGGCTACACCTTC. Amino acid sequence: CASSGTGGGYTF.

This clone has just a few counts. The chain is built from TRBV29-1 and TRBJ1-2, with D maybe TRBD1 (6 bases). Trimming removed 6 bases at V and 5 bases at J, with 13 bases between. Germline V CDR1 and CDR2: SQVTM, ANQGSEA. The CDR3 has 12 residues. The CDR3, as DNA: TGCAGCGTGGCCGGGACAAGATATGGCTACACCTTC. Encoded protein: CSVAGTRYGYTF.

This clone was recorded a few times. The chain is built from TRBV13 and TRBJ2-3, with a weak D call TRBD1 (5 bases). V was cut by 2 bases and J by 0 bases, with 12 bases left in between. Germline values: CDR1 PRHDT, CDR2 FYEKMQ (reference sequence). The CDR3 length is 16 residues. The CDR3 protein is CASSLKTAYSTDTQYF. The CDR3 nucleotides read TGTGCCAGCAGCTTAAAGACAGCATATAGCACAGATACGCAGTATTTT.

V and J are TRBV27 and TRBJ2-5, with D possibly TRBD1 on 5 matching bases. This CDR3 comprises 13 residues. CDR1 is MNHEY, CDR2 SMNVEV, per germline (reference sequence). V lost 5 bases and J 4 bases, leaving 11 bases between the germline ends. This CDR3 reads CASSQGVLETQYF. In nucleotides, the CDR3 is TGTGCCAGCAGTCAAGGGGTGCTAGAGACCCAGTACTTC.

The rearrangement joins TRBV28 to TRBJ2-3; the D gene could be TRBD1 or TRBD2 (5 bases each). Deletions cut 6 bases from V and 9 bases from J, with 13 bases between. This CDR3 region has 12 residues. Germline CDR1 reads MDHEN; CDR2 reads SYDVKM. CDR3 in amino acids: CASSVLGDTQYF. The CDR3 DNA reads as TGTGCCAGCAGCGTCCTCGGGGACACGCAGTATTTT.

The chain uses TRBV5-1 and TRBJ2-5, with 7 bases fitting TRBD1. The V gene end was trimmed by 1 base and the J gene end by 5 bases; junction bases not matched to a gene: 8. Germline V gene lookup returns CDR1 SGHRS and CDR2 YFSETQ. The CDR3 sequence is 15 residues long. The CDR3 nucleotides read TGCGCCAGCAGCTTGCAGACAGGGAACTTCGAGACCCAGTACTTC. It specifies CASSLQTGNFETQYF.

The V and J genes are TRBV5-1 and TRBJ1-6; 8 bases map to TRBD1. J lost 13 bases, V lost 4 bases, and 13 bases had no gene match. CDR3 size: 15 residues. From germline, CDR1 is SGHRS and CDR2 YFSETQ. The CDR3 bases are TGCGCCAGCAGCACCAAACAGGGGGGTGGCTCGCCCCTCCACTTT. It translates to CASSTKQGGGSPLHF. Filled out from reference TRBV5-1 and TRBJ1-6, the complete variable domain reads KAGVTQTPRYLIKTRGQQVTLSCSPISGHRSVSWYQQTPGQGLQFLFEYFSETQRNKGNFPGRFSGRQFSNSRSEMNVSTLELGDSALYLCASSTKQGGGSPLHFGNGTRLTVT.

The chain is built from TRBV29-1 and TRBJ2-7, with 10 bases fitting TRBD1. CDR1 and CDR2 (germline): SQVTM, ANQGSEA. J gave up 6 bases and V 6 bases, and 2 bases lay outside the gene matches. CDR3 length equals 11 residues. As DNA, the CDR3 is TGCAGCGTGACAGGGGGCGGCGAGCAGTACTTC. As protein: CSVTGGGEQYF.

The chain carries TRBV30 and TRBJ1-3, with D hard to call. Germline V gene lookup returns CDR1 GTSNPN and CDR2 SVGIG (reference sequence). The CDR3 is 15 amino acids. The V and J ends lost 4 bases and 4 bases respectively, with 17 bases between them. In DNA form, the CDR3 reads TGTGCCTGGAACCCTAAGGATGTGACGGGAAACACCATATATTTT. Protein product: CAWNPKDVTGNTIYF.

This clone was detected only a few times. V is TRBV29-1 and J is TRBJ2-3; D may match TRBD1 or TRBD2 (5 bases each). The CDR3 runs to 13 residues. Trimming took 6 bases from V and 4 from J, leaving 14 bases between them. Germline V lookup: CDR1 SQVTM, CDR2 ANQGSEA. Written as DNA, the CDR3 is TGCAGCGTCGTCAGACGAGGGGCAGATACGCAGTATTTT. The encoded protein is CSVVRRGADTQYF.

This clone was seen more than once but under ten times. The rearrangement joins TRBV29-1 to TRBJ2-3, with D maybe TRBD2 (5 bases). V lost 1 base to trimming and J lost 4 bases, with 6 bases between them. Germline CDR1 is SQVTM and CDR2 is ANQGSEA. The CDR3 consists of 12 residues. CDR3 protein: CSVEGTADTQYF. CDR3 bases: TGCAGCGTTGAAGGGACTGCAGATACGCAGTATTTT.

This chain links TRBV6-5 with TRBJ1-4, with D unclear. Germline loops: CDR1 MNHEY, CDR2 SVGAGI. The length of the CDR3 is 15 residues. The V and J ends lost 6 bases and 3 bases respectively, with 14 bases between them. CDR3 sequence reads: CASRPGNKANEKLFF. DNA of the CDR3: TGTGCCAGCAGGCCCGGGAACAAAGCTAATGAAAAACTGTTTTTT.

The chain carries TRBV7-9 and TRBJ2-5; D unclear. The CDR3 totals 12 residues. The ends were cut back, 8 bases at V and 2 bases at J, with 9 bases in the middle. Looked up from germline, CDR1 is SEHNR and CDR2 is FQNEAQ (reference sequence). The CDR3 is CASSGGQETQYF. Here the CDR3 DNA reads TGTGCCAGCTCGGGTGGACAAGAGACCCAGTACTTC.

This chain connects TRBV29-1 to TRBJ2-3; 10 bases line up with TRBD1. V gave up 6 bases and J gave up 3 bases; unmatched junction bases: 9. The CDR3 is 15 amino acids. CDR1 SQVTM and CDR2 ANQGSEA come from the germline V gene. CDR3 in amino acids: CSVATGGSGTDTQYF. In nucleotides, the CDR3 is TGCAGCGTAGCGACAGGGGGCTCAGGGACAGATACGCAGTATTTT.

V is TRBV2 and J is TRBJ1-6; D is unclear. V lost 0 bases, J lost 7 bases, and 13 bases lay in between. In germline, CDR1 is SNHLY, CDR2 FYNNEI. The CDR3 contains 16 residues. CDR3 amino acids: CASSEARRVRNSPLHF. The CDR3, as DNA: TGTGCCAGCAGTGAAGCGCGGAGGGTCAGGAATTCACCCCTCCACTTT. The full variable domain, with the rest looked up from reference TRBV2 and TRBJ1-6, is EPEVTQTPSHQVTQMGQEVILRCVPISNHLYFYWYRQILGQKVEFLVSFYNNEISEKSEIFDDQFSVERPDGSNFTLKIRSTKLEDSAMYFCASSEARRVRNSPLHFGNGTRLTVT.

This clone appeared a few times. This rearrangement joins TRBV19 to TRBJ2-3, with 10 bases fitting TRBD2. This CDR3 has 17 amino acids. CDR1 and CDR2 (germline): LNHDA, SQIVND (reference sequence). V shed 5 bases, J shed 3 bases, and the junction held 11 bases outside the gene matches. The DNA of the CDR3 is TGTGCCAGTAGTTCCCCCTTCCTAGCGGGGGTGACAGATACGCAGTATTTT. Translated: CASSSPFLAGVTDTQYF.

The chain uses TRBV25-1 and TRBJ2-1; TRBD2 agrees at 11 bases. V lost 4 bases, J lost 12 bases, and 2 bases stayed unmatched. CDR1 is MGHDK and CDR2 is SYGVNS in the germline V gene. This CDR3 contains 12 residues. The CDR3 reads CASSATSGGQFF. The CDR3 nucleotides are TGTGCCAGCAGTGCCACTAGCGGGGGGCAGTTCTTC.

The V call is TRBV7-3, the J call TRBJ1-6, with a possible D match to TRBD1 (5 bases). Germline V lookup: CDR1 SGHTA, CDR2 FQGTGA. The CDR3 has 13 residues. Trimming pared 2 bases from V and 6 bases from J, leaving 5 bases between. CDR3 nucleotides: TGTGCCAGCAGCTTAGGGGGTAATTCACCCCTCCACTTT. This sequence encodes CASSLGGNSPLHF.